This record looks at one TCR beta chain sequence and its context. Its antigen is unknown. Looked up from germline, CDR1 is SGHTA and CDR2 is FQGNSA. Trimming removed 1 base at V and 6 bases at J, with 10 bases between. The CDR3 is 13 residues long. Sequencing relied on a cDNA template that was reverse transcribed from extracted RNA. The repertoire was sequenced with immunoSEQ multiplex PCR; TCRdb's copy has only in-frame clones and lacks some. The sample records around 100,000 clones, approximately 84% being singletons. The sample comes from a study of CD8+ T cells in alopecia areata. Study-level information: Tofacitinib therapy lasting 6 to 18 months was followed by 6 months off drug. Scalp area affected, as a percentage, set the severity score of treated patients. Findings and caveats of the study: Scalp clonality and expanded CD8+ clones among the top 100 were significantly decreased by tofacitinib.

Documented treatment: oral pan-JAK inhibitor, 5-10 mg twice daily. CD4+ and CD8+ T cells were sorted from PBMCs. Source: CD8+ T cells sorted from blood, taken between weeks 30 and 35, from a patient treated with tofacitinib. The rearrangement uses TRBV7-2 and TRBJ2-7; D remains ambiguous. The TCR sequence derives from a human donor with alopecia areata. CDR3 amino acids: CASSLVPASEQYF. CDR3 in DNA: TGTGCCAGCAGCTTAGTTCCCGCGAGCGAGCAGTACTTC.